This TCR beta chain stems from a study of chemoradiotherapy in HPV16-positive cancers (dated by TCRdb to between 2021 and 2023). Regarding the study in general: Using functional T-cell assays on cells from a couple of HPV16-positive patients, the researchers defined candidate HPV-specific T-cell clones and common TCR motifs. The candidate HPV-specific TCRs and motifs were subsequently tracked in TCR repertoires obtained from roughly 78 patients with HPV-related cancers. Whether T-cell immunity against the HPV oncoproteins E6 and E7 changes during chemoradiotherapy and whether survival is affected by this immunity were examined in the study. The full study reports these points: Among HPV16-positive patients, expansion of HPV-responsive T cells during chemoradiotherapy was associated with better recurrence-free survival. Only a couple of HPV16-positive patients were used to derive the functional definition of HPV-specific T cells, and the survival association was reported for HPV16-positive patients. Expansion of candidate HPV-specific clones and E7-related TCR motifs was observed in the tumor microenvironment during treatment, whereas no such expansion was observed for non-HPV-specific T cells.

In regard to this clone: What antigen it recognizes has not been identified. Base qualities were left out, and no much larger clone turns up one base away.

Repertoires were sampled multiple times during chemoradiotherapy, which allowed clonal expansion in the tumor microenvironment to be followed. V and J are trimmed by 0 bases and 2 bases, and the gene matches miss 4 bases of the junction. The CDR3 starts with the cysteine, ends with the phenylalanine, and has 16 residues. The CDR3 DNA has 48 bases and is translated from base 1. As encoded in the germline V gene, CDR1 is SGHRS while CDR2 is YFSETQ. Preparation of the library involved the immunoSEQ multiplex PCR assay. TCRdb re-hosts the immuneACCESS table, in-frame sequences only. Its copies lack some clones; in the studies checked, an unresolved V gene accounts for under half of them, and the cause for the rest is not known. The sample table holds 9,500 to 15,000 clones, of which about 65% were seen once. Approximately 15% of the sample lies in the top ten.

This sequence uses TRBV5-1 and TRBJ2-5, and 10 bases in between align with TRBD2. The source of this sequence is a human donor with HPV-associated anogenital cancer. This sample was gathered from a patient who underwent chemoradiotherapy. At the DNA level, the sequence is TGCGCCAGCAGCTTGGCTGGACTAGCGGCGCAAGAGACCCAGTACTTC. Its protein reads: CASSLAGLAAQETQYF.